This TCR beta chain came from a study of blood T cell repertoires in COVID-19. Background on the study: Acute and convalescent COVID-19 samples came from the United States, Italy and Spain.

Assay: immunoSEQ multiplex PCR; the TCRdb copy retains only in-frame clones and omits some. The sample lists nearly 200,000 clones, almost 85% seen once, with 6.5% to 7% in the top ten. CDR1 and CDR2 (germline): SGHTA, FQGNSA. V lost 5 bases to trimming and J lost 1 base, with 13 bases between them. The CDR3 extends over 15 amino acids. The source of this sequence is a human donor with acute or convalescent COVID-19. The donor label of this sample is uncertain. V usage is TRBV7-2 and J usage is TRBJ2-3, with D perhaps TRBD1 (6 bases). Sequenced sample: peripheral blood. CDR3 nucleotide sequence: TGTGCCAGCAGCAATACAGGGTCCCGCACAGATACGCAGTATTTT. Translated, it gives CASSNTGSRTDTQYF.